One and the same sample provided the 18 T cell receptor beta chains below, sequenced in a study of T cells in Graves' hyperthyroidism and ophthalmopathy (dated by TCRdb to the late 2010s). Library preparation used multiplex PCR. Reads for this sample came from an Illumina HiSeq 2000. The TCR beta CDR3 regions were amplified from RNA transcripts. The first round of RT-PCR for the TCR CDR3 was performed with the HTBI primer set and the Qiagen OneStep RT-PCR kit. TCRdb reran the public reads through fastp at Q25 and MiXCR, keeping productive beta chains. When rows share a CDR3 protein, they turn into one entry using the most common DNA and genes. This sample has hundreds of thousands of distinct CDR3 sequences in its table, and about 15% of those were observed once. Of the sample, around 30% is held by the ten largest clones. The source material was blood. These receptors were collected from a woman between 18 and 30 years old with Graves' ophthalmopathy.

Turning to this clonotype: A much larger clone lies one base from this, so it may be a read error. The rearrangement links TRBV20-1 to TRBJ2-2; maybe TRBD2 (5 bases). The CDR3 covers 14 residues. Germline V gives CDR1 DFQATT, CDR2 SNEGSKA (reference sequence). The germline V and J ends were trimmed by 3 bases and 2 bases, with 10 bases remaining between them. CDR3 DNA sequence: TGCAGTGCTAGGTCCGGGAATAACACCGGGGAGCTGTTTTTT. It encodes CSARSGNNTGELFF.

CDR3 residues: CASSVGGQGARGYTF. The CDR3 DNA reads as TGTGCCAGCAGTGTCGGCGGACAGGGGGCTCGGGGCTACACCTTC. The rearrangement joins TRBV6-4 to TRBJ1-2; 11 bases fit TRBD1. CDR1 is MRHNA and CDR2 is SNTAGT in the germline V gene. The CDR3 sequence is 15 residues long. J gave up 8 bases and V 4 bases, and 9 bases lay outside the gene matches.

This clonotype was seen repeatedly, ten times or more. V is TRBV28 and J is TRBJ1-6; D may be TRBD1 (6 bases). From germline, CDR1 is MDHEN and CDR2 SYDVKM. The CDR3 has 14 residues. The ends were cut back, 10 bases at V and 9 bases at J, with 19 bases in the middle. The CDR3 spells CATASAGVFSPLHF. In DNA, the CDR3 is TGTGCCACCGCTTCGGCAGGGGTTTTTTCACCCCTCCACTTT.

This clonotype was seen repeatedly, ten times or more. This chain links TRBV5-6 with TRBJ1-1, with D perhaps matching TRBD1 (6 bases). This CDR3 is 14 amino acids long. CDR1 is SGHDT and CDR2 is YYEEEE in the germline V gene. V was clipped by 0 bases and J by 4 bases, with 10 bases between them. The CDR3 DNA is TGTGCCAGCAGCTTGGGGGGGCAGAGCACTGAAGCTTTCTTT. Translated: CASSLGGQSTEAFF. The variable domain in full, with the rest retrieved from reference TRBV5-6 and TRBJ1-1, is DAGVTQSPTHLIKTRGQQVTLRCSPKSGHDTVSWYQQALGQGPQFIFQYYEEEERQRGNFPDRFSGHQFPNYSSELNVNALLLGDSALYLCASSLGGQSTEAFFGQGTRLTVV.

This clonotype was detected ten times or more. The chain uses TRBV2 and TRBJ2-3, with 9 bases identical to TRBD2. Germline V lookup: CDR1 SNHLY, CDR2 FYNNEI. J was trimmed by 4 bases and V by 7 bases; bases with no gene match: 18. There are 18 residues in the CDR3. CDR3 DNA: TGTGCCAGCATTATCCGGGACAGCGTGACTAGCGGCCCAGATACGCAGTATTTT. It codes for CASIIRDSVTSGPDTQYF. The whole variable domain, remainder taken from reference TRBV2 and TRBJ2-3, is EPEVTQTPSHQVTQMGQEVILRCVPISNHLYFYWYRQILGQKVEFLVSFYNNEISEKSEIFDDQFSVERPDGSNFTLKIRSTKLEDSAMYFCASIIRDSVTSGPDTQYFGPGTRLTVL.

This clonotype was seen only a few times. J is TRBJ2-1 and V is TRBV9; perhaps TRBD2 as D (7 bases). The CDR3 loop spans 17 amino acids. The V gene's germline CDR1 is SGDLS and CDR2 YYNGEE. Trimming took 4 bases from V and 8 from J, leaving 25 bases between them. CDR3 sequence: CASSLSPRGGGGDEQFF. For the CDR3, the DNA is TGTGCCAGCAGCCTAAGCCCCCGCGGTGGGGGGGGCGATGAGCAGTTCTTC.

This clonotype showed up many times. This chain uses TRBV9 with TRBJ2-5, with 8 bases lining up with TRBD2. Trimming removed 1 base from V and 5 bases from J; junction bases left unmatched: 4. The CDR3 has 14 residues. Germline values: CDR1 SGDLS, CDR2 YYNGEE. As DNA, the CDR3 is TGTGCCAGCAGCGTAACCGGACTAGCCGAGACCCAGTACTTC. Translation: CASSVTGLAETQYF.

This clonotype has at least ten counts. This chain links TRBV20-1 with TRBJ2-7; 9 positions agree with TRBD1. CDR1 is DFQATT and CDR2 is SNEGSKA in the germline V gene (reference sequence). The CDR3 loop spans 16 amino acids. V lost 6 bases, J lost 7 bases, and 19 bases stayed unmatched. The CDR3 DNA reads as TGCAGTGCCCCACTCCCGGGACAGGGACCCGAAGGGGAGCAGTACTTC. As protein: CSAPLPGQGPEGEQYF.

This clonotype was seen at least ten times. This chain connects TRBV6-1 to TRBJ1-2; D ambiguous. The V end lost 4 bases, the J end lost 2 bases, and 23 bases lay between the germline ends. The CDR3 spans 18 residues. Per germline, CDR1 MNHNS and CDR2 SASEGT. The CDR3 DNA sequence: TGTGCCAGCAGTGCCCAGGACGCGAGAAGGAGGTTAAACTATGGCTACACCTTC. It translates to CASSAQDARRRLNYGYTF.

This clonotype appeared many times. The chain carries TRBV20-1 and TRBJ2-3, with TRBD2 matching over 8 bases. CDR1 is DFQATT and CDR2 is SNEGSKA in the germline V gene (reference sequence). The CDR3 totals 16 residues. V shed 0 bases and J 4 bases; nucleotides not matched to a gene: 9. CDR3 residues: CSARDYWRGDPDTQYF. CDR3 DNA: TGCAGTGCTAGAGATTACTGGCGGGGGGATCCAGATACGCAGTATTTT.

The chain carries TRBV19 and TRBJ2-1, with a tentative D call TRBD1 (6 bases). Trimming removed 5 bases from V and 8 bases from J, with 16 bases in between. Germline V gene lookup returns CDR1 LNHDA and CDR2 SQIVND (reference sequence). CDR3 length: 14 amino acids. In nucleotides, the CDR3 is TGTGCCAGTAGTTTGCAGGGGAGCGTCGATGAGCAGTTCTTC. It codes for CASSLQGSVDEQFF.

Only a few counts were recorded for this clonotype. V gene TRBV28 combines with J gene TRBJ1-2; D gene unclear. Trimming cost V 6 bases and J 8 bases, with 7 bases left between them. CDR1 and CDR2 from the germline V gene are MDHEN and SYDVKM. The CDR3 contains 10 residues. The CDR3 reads CASSSIGYTF. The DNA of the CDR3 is TGTGCCAGCAGCTCTATAGGCTACACCTTC.

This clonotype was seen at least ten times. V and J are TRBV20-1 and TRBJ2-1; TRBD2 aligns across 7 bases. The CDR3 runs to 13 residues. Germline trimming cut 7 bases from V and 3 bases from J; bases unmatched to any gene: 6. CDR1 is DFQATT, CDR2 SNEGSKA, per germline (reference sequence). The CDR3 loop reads CSDRRDYYNEQFF. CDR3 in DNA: TGCAGTGACCGGAGGGACTACTACAATGAGCAGTTCTTC.

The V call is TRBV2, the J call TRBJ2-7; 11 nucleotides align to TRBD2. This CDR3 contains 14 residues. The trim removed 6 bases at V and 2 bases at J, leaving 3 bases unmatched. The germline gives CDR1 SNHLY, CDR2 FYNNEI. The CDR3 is CASSLGLAAYEQYV. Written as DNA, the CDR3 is TGTGCCAGCAGCTTGGGACTAGCGGCCTACGAGCAGTACGTC.

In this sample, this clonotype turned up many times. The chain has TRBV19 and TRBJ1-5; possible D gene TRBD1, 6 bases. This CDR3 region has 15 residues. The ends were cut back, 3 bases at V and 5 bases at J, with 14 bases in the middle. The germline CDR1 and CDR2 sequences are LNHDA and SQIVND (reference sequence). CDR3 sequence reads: CASSIRGAPHQPQHF. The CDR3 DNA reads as TGTGCCAGTAGTATCCGGGGGGCCCCTCATCAGCCCCAGCATTTT.

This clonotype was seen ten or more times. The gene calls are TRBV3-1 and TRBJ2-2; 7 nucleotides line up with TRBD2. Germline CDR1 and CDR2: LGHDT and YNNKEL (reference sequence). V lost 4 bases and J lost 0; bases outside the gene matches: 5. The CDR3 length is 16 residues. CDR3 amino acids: CASSRGGGTNTGELFF. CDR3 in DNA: TGTGCCAGCAGCCGCGGGGGTGGTACGAACACCGGGGAGCTGTTTTTT. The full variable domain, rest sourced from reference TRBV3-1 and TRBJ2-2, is DTAVSQTPKYLVTQMGNDKSIKCEQNLGHDTMYWYKQDSKKFLKIMFSYNNKELIINETVPNRFSPKSPDKAHLNLHINSLELGDSAVYFCASSRGGGTNTGELFFGEGSRLTVL.

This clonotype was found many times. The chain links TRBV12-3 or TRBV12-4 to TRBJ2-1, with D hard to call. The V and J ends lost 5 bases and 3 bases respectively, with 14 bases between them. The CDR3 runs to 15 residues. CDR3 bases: TGTGCCAGCAGTCTCGAATGGGATATCTACAATGAGCAGTTCTTC. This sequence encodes CASSLEWDIYNEQFF.

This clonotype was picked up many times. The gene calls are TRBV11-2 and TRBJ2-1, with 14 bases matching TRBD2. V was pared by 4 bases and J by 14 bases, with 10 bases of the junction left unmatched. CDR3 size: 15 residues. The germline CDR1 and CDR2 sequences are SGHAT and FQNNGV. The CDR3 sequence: CASSSRLAGGSMEFF. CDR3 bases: TGTGCCAGCAGCTCGCGACTAGCGGGAGGGTCGATGGAGTTCTTC.